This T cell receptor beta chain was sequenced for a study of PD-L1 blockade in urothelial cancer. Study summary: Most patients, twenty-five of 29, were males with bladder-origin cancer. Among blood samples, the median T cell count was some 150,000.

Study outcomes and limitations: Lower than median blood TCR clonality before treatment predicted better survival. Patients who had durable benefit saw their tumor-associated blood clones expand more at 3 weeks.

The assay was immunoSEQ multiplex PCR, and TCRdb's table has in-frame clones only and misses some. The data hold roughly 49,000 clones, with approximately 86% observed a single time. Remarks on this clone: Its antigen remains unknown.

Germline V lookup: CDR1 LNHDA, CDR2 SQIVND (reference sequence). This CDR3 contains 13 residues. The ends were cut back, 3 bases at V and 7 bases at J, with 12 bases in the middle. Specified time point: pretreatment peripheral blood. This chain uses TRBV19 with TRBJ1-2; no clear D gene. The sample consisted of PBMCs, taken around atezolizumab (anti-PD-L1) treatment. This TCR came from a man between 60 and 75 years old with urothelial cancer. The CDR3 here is CASSIGRFGGYTF. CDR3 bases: TGTGCCAGTAGTATCGGGAGGTTTGGTGGCTACACCTTC.